This T cell receptor beta chain was captured by sequencing in a study of T cells in Graves' hyperthyroidism and ophthalmopathy. Study summary: The initial diagnosis was the point when peripheral blood was collected, ahead of any treatment.

A patient was excluded if there was uncontrolled infection, other autoimmune disease, pregnancy or lactation. The source material, RNA transcripts, was used to amplify TCR beta CDR3 regions. Primed by the HTBI set, a first-round RT-PCR was run on the TCR CDR3. TCRdb processed the multiplex PCR reads anew with MiXCR; each CDR3 protein has one entry. The table includes more than 450,000 distinct CDR3 sequences, less than 20% detected once. The CDR3 has 15 residues. V dropped 4 bases and J dropped 0; count of bases not matched to a gene: 3. Sequenced: blood. The TCR originated in a man aged 35 to 55 with Graves' ophthalmopathy. The chain recombines TRBV12-3 or TRBV12-4 with TRBJ2-4; 7 nucleotides agree with TRBD1. As DNA, the CDR3 is TGTGCCAGCAGTTCCGCAGGGGGAGCCAAAAACATTCAGTACTTC. It codes for CASSSAGGAKNIQYF.